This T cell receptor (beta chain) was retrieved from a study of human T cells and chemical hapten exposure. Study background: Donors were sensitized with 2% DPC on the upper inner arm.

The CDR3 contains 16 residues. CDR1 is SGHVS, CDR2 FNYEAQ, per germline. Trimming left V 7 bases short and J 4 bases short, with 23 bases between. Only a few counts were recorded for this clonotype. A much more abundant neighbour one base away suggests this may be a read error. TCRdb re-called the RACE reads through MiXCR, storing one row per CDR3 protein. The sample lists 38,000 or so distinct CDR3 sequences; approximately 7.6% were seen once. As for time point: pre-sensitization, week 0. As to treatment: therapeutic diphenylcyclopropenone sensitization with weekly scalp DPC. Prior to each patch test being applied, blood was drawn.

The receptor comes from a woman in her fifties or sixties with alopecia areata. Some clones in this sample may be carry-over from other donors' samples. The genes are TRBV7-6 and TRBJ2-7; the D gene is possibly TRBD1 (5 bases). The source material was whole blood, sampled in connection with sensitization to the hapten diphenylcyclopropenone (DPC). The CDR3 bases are TGTGCCAGCAACAACCCCGGACAACTCCCGGAATACGAGCAGTACTTC. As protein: CASNNPGQLPEYEQYF.